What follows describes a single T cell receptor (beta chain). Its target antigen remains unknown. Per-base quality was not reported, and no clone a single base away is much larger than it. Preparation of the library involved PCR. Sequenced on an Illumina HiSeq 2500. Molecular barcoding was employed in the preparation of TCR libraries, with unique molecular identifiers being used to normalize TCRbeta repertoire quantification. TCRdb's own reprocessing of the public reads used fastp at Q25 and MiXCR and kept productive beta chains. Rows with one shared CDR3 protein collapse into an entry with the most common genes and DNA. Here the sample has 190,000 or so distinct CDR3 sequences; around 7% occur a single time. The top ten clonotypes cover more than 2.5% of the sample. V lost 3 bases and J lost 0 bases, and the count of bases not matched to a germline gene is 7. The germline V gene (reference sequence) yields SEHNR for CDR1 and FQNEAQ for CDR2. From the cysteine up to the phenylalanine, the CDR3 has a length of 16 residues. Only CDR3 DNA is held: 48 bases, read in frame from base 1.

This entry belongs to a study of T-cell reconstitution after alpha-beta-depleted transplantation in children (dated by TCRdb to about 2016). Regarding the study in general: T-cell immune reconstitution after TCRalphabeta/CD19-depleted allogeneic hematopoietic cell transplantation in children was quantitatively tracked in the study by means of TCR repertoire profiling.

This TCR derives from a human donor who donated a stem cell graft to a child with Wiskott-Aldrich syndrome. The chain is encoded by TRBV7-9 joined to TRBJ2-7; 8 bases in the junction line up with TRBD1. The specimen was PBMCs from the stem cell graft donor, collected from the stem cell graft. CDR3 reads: CASSLPTGALSYEQYF. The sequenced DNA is TGTGCCAGCAGCTTGCCGACAGGGGCCCTCTCCTACGAGCAGTACTTC.